The 25 T cell receptor beta chains reported below all come from one sample, sequenced in a study of T cells after yellow fever vaccination. One entry per CDR3 protein, called by TCRdb with MiXCR from the 5' RACE reads. The sample consists of 100,000 to 150,000 distinct CDR3 sequences, more than 6% of them appearing once. The sample in question was CD4+ T cells sorted from PBMCs, obtained more than 8 days after the first yellow fever vaccination. These receptors originate from a man younger than 35 who received the YFV17D yellow fever vaccine.

The chain is built from TRBV7-2 and TRBJ2-5; D gene unclear. Per germline, CDR1 SGHTA and CDR2 FQGNSA. V dropped 5 bases and J dropped 9 bases, with 16 bases sitting between them. This CDR3 contains 13 residues. CDR3 DNA sequence: TGTGCCAGCAGCCCGCAGCCAGAGGTGGCCCAGTACTTC. This sequence encodes CASSPQPEVAQYF.

In the case of this clonotype: A single base separates this from a much larger clone, so it may be a read error. The rearrangement joins TRBV9 to TRBJ1-2, with D perhaps matching TRBD1 (6 bases). Germline V gene data show CDR1 as SGDLS and CDR2 as YYNGEE. The CDR3 spans 14 residues. The CDR3 is CASSVGQDLYGCTF. CDR3 DNA: TGTGCCAGCAGCGTAGGACAGGATCTCTATGGCTGCACCTTC.

This clonotype showed up many times. This chain connects TRBV27 to TRBJ1-1; 8 nucleotides agree with TRBD1. The germline V gene encodes CDR1 MNHEY and CDR2 SMNVEV (reference sequence). The length of the CDR3 is 15 residues. V gave up 2 bases and J gave up 1 base; unmatched junction bases: 3. DNA for the CDR3: TGTGCCAGCAGTTTACTCCAGGGGGCGAACACTGAAGCTTTCTTT. It codes for CASSLLQGANTEAFF.

Concerning this clonotype itself: A read error may explain this, as a much larger clone is one base away. The chain has TRBV12-5 and TRBJ2-3; D uncertain. Trimming stripped 5 bases from V and 2 bases from J, with 5 bases between. Per the germline V gene, CDR1 is LGHNT and CDR2 is FRNRAP. The CDR3 extends over 12 amino acids. CDR3 protein: CASGKLTDTQYF. The CDR3 bases are TGTGCTAGTGGTAAACTCACAGATACGCAGTATTTT.

This clonotype came up many times. The chain carries TRBV24-1 and TRBJ2-2, with 7 bases that match TRBD1. The CDR3 is 19 residues long. CDR1 is KGHDR and CDR2 is SFDVKD in the germline V gene. V dropped 0 bases and J dropped 5; count of bases not matched to a gene: 14. The CDR3 is CATSDLDTGTEPLTGELFF. As DNA, the CDR3 is TGTGCCACCAGTGATTTGGATACCGGGACAGAGCCATTAACCGGGGAGCTGTTTTTT.

This clonotype was counted ten times or more. V gene TRBV4-3 combines with J gene TRBJ2-3, with D uncertain. V shed 0 bases and J shed 3 bases, with 19 bases lying between them. Per the germline V gene, CDR1 is LGHNA and CDR2 is YSLEER. This CDR3 region has 18 residues. Here the CDR3 reads CASSQDISRGSSTDTQYF. The CDR3 DNA reads as TGCGCCAGCAGCCAAGATATATCCCGTGGCAGCTCAACAGATACGCAGTATTTT.

This clonotype came up many times. V usage is TRBV29-1 and J usage is TRBJ2-3; possibly TRBD2 for D (6 bases). The CDR3 spans 14 residues. Trimming shortened V by 4 bases and J by 3 bases, and 14 bases separated the two germline ends. Germline-derived CDR1 and CDR2 are SQVTM and ANQGSEA. In nucleotides, the CDR3 is TGCAGCGTTGTTCGGCGGGGATATACAGATACGCAGTATTTT. It codes for CSVVRRGYTDTQYF.

Only a few counts were recorded for this clonotype. This chain links TRBV27 with TRBJ2-1; TRBD2 agrees at 8 bases. In germline, CDR1 is MNHEY, CDR2 SMNVEV (reference sequence). The junction had 14 bases not matched to a gene; V was cut back by 10 bases and J by 15 bases. This CDR3 is 12 amino acids long. The CDR3 region has the DNA TGTGCCACCGGGACTAGAGGGGGGGGTCGGTTCTTC. This translates into CATGTRGGGRFF.

The CDR3 coding sequence is TGTGCCAGCAGCCCCGGGCTACAAGAGACCCAGTACTTC. Protein sequence: CASSPGLQETQYF. The genes are TRBV5-6 and TRBJ2-5; D uncertain. Germline CDR1 SGHDT, CDR2 YYEEEE. Trimming stripped 4 bases from V and 2 bases from J, with 9 bases between. CDR3 length: 13 residues.

Many counts were recorded for this clonotype. V gene TRBV20-1 combines with J gene TRBJ2-2; the D gene is possibly TRBD1 (6 bases). The CDR3 spans 14 residues. V lost 4 bases to trimming and J lost 2 bases, with 11 bases between them. Germline CDR1 reads DFQATT; CDR2 reads SNEGSKA (reference sequence). The DNA for the CDR3 is TGCAGTGCTACGAGCAGGGGAAACACCGGGGAGCTGTTTTTT. Translation gives CSATSRGNTGELFF.

This clonotype was counted many times. V is TRBV5-6 and J is TRBJ1-1; D is unclear. The germline V gene encodes CDR1 SGHDT and CDR2 YYEEEE. The CDR3 loop spans 14 amino acids. The ends were cut back, 0 bases at V and 7 bases at J, with 13 bases in the middle. The CDR3 sequence: CASSLVHSPIEAFF. The DNA of the CDR3 is TGTGCCAGCAGCTTGGTTCACAGCCCTATTGAAGCTTTCTTT. Combining the CDR3 with reference TRBV5-6 and TRBJ1-1 gives the whole variable domain DAGVTQSPTHLIKTRGQQVTLRCSPKSGHDTVSWYQQALGQGPQFIFQYYEEEERQRGNFPDRFSGHQFPNYSSELNVNALLLGDSALYLCASSLVHSPIEAFFGQGTRLTVV.

This clonotype was detected ten times or more. The chain couples TRBV9 to TRBJ1-2, with 7 bases matching TRBD1. Germline CDR1 SGDLS, CDR2 YYNGEE. V was pared by 3 bases and J by 4 bases, with 6 bases of the junction left unmatched. CDR3 length equals 14 residues. CDR3 DNA sequence: TGTGCCAGCAGCGGCACAGGGGCCGGCTATGGCTACACCTTC. Its translation is CASSGTGAGYGYTF.

This clonotype was seen ten or more times. This chain joins TRBV12-3 or TRBV12-4 and TRBJ1-1, with 10 bases matching TRBD1. The CDR3 runs 14 residues. After removal of 6 bases from V and 6 bases from J, the junction contained 7 bases not matched to a gene. The CDR3 is CASRVGQGVPEAFF. As DNA, the CDR3 is TGTGCCAGCAGGGTCGGACAGGGGGTCCCTGAAGCTTTCTTT.

This clonotype occurred a few times. V gene TRBV4-2 combines with J gene TRBJ1-2, with TRBD1 as a possible D gene (5 bases). The length of the CDR3 is 13 residues. Germline V gene sequence: CDR1 LGHNA, CDR2 YNFKEQ. V dropped 2 bases and J dropped 6 bases, with 10 bases sitting between them. CDR3 sequence (DNA): TGTGCCAGCAGCCAAAGGCTGACAGATGGCTACACCTTC. It encodes CASSQRLTDGYTF.

The chain is built from TRBV20-1 and TRBJ1-4; D is perhaps TRBD1 (6 bases). With 0 bases removed from V and 0 bases from J, the gap between germline ends came to 14 bases. There are 17 residues in the CDR3. Germline V gene data show CDR1 as DFQATT and CDR2 as SNEGSKA (reference sequence). The CDR3 DNA is TGCAGTGCTAGAGAACGGCGAGGACAGTCAACTAATGAAAAACTGTTTTTT. It codes for CSARERRGQSTNEKLFF.

This clonotype has ten or more counts. This CDR3 is CASSQGGRSEKLFF. As DNA, the CDR3 is TGTGCCAGCAGCCAAGGGGGACGGAGCGAAAAACTGTTTTTT. This chain connects TRBV6-1 to TRBJ1-4; tentatively, D is TRBD1 (6 bases). The CDR3 runs to 14 residues. Germline V CDR1 and CDR2: MNHNS, SASEGT. V was cut by 6 bases and J by 8 bases, with 16 bases left in between.

A note on this clonotype: This may stem from a read error, because a much larger clone lies one nucleotide away. The genes are TRBV5-1 and TRBJ2-1, with a tentative D call TRBD1 (5 bases). The CDR3 loop spans 15 amino acids. Trimming pared 1 base from V and 4 bases from J, leaving 12 bases between. Germline loops: CDR1 SGHRS, CDR2 YFSETQ. The CDR3 coding sequence is TGCGCCAGCAGCTTGTCGCCGGACAAATACAATGAGCAGTTCTTC. Protein sequence: CASSLSPDKYNEQFF.

This clonotype was counted ten times or more. This chain joins TRBV18 and TRBJ2-3; D uncertain. Per the germline V gene, CDR1 is KGHSH and CDR2 is LQKENI. V was pared by 1 base and J by 3 bases, with 11 bases between. The CDR3 consists of 15 residues. This CDR3 is CASSPRVGKTDTQYF. CDR3 DNA sequence: TGTGCCAGCTCACCACGGGTAGGGAAGACAGATACGCAGTATTTT.

The sample holds many counts of this clonotype. The chain employs TRBV20-1 and TRBJ2-1; the D gene is possibly TRBD2 (5 bases). Per germline, CDR1 DFQATT and CDR2 SNEGSKA (reference sequence). The CDR3 is made up of 13 amino acids. Trimming shortened V by 7 bases and J by 6 bases, and 16 bases separated the two germline ends. CDR3 in amino acids: CSGRDFPANEQFF. CDR3 nucleotide sequence: TGCAGTGGACGGGATTTCCCTGCCAATGAGCAGTTCTTC.

There are many counts of this clonotype. V usage is TRBV5-1 and J usage is TRBJ1-1; TRBD1 agrees at 9 bases. The V and J ends lost 0 bases and 10 bases, in that order; junction bases with no gene match: 1. The CDR3 runs 12 residues. Germline lookup yields CDR1 SGHRS and CDR2 YFSETQ. CDR3 protein: CASSLGTGAAFF. The DNA of the CDR3 is TGCGCCAGCAGCTTGGGGACAGGGGCAGCTTTCTTT.

This clonotype occurred many times. The chain joins TRBV5-6 to TRBJ2-7; D is ambiguous. Germline lookup yields CDR1 SGHDT and CDR2 YYEEEE. CDR3 size: 13 residues. The germline V and J ends were trimmed by 1 base and 1 base, with 6 bases remaining between them. CDR3: CASSLRASYEQYV. DNA of the CDR3: TGTGCCAGCAGCTTGCGGGCATCCTACGAGCAGTACGTC.

This clonotype was counted many times. The CDR3 protein is CSANRPGQLNYGYTF. CDR3 DNA sequence: TGCAGTGCTAACCGACCGGGACAGCTTAACTATGGCTACACCTTC. The J gene is TRBJ1-2, the V gene TRBV20-1; 7 bases match TRBD1. The length of the CDR3 is 15 residues. Per the germline V gene, CDR1 is DFQATT and CDR2 is SNEGSKA (reference sequence). Trimming at V came to 4 bases and at J to 1 base, leaving 9 bases not matched to a gene.

Details on this clonotype: A much bigger clone sits one base away, suggesting this may be a read error. This chain connects TRBV27 to TRBJ2-5; no clear D gene. Trimming stripped 6 bases from V and 4 bases from J, with 9 bases between. Per germline, CDR1 MNHEY and CDR2 SMNVEV (reference sequence). There are 12 residues in the CDR3. The CDR3 sequence is CASSCSSETQYF. In nucleotides, the CDR3 is TGTGCCAGCAGCTGCTCTTCAGAGACCCAGTACTTC.

This clonotype was recorded many times. The chain uses TRBV7-2 and TRBJ2-6; no definite D call. The CDR3 length is 15 residues. Germline V gene lookup returns CDR1 SGHTA and CDR2 FQGNSA. V dropped 3 bases and J dropped 2 bases, with 8 bases sitting between them. CDR3 nucleotides: TGTGCCAGCAGCTTGTGGCAGGCTGGGGCCAACGTCCTGACTTTC. It translates to CASSLWQAGANVLTF.

This clonotype showed up many times. The V call is TRBV9, the J call TRBJ2-1; possibly TRBD2 for D (7 bases). Trimming took off 0 bases at V and 8 bases at J, with 24 bases between the two ends. This CDR3 comprises 18 residues. The germline gives CDR1 SGDLS, CDR2 YYNGEE. CDR3 DNA sequence: TGTGCCAGCAGCGTAGGGGGAGGGGGTCCAGTGGGTTTCTATGAGCAGTTCTTC. Protein: CASSVGGGGPVGFYEQFF.